Below are 7 T cell receptor beta chains sequenced from a single sample in a study of T cell responses to AZD1222 COVID-19 vaccine (dated by TCRdb to about 2021). Receptor amplification or capture employed the immunoSEQ multiplex PCR assay. The source is immuneACCESS, and TCRdb retained only in-frame sequences with V and J called. Part of the clones is not carried over; for the studies checked, unresolved V genes explain less than half of this, and the remainder is unexplained. For this sample there are under 200,000 clones; about 90% appear just once. Of the sample, 1% to 1.5% is held by the ten largest clones. The time point label for this specimen denotes: about 28 days (+/-7) after the second vaccine dose. Sequenced material: peripheral blood, taken 28 days after the second AZD1222 dose. The origin of the receptors is an adult who received the AZD1222 COVID-19 vaccine.

The chain combines TRBV6-4 with TRBJ1-2; maybe TRBD1 (5 bases). Per the germline V gene, CDR1 is MRHNA and CDR2 is SNTAGT. V lost 0 bases and J lost 6, with 17 bases in between. The CDR3 has 16 amino acids. CDR3 DNA sequence: TGTGCCAGCAGTGACTCGAGTCCCCCGGGGCCGGATGGCTACACCTTC. Protein: CASSDSSPPGPDGYTF.

The chain uses TRBV5-6 and TRBJ1-2; perhaps TRBD1 as D (6 bases). Germline loops: CDR1 SGHDT, CDR2 YYEEEE. The CDR3 spans 15 residues. Trimming removed 0 bases from V and 3 bases from J, with 12 bases in between. The CDR3 DNA follows: TGTGCCAGCAGCTTGGGGGTTAGACAGGACTATGGCTACACCTTC. Translation gives CASSLGVRQDYGYTF.

This clone showed up just once. The J gene is TRBJ1-2, the V gene TRBV18; TRBD1 matches 7 bases. This CDR3 region has 14 residues. Germline V gene data show CDR1 as KGHSH and CDR2 as LQKENI. The V and J ends lost 4 bases and 4 bases, in that order; junction bases with no gene match: 6. The chain's CDR3 is CASSRGTDLYGYTF. In DNA form, the CDR3 reads TGTGCCAGCTCACGTGGGACAGACCTCTATGGCTACACCTTC.

The rearrangement joins TRBV5-8 to TRBJ2-6; no clear D. The CDR3 sequence is 16 residues long. Per germline, CDR1 SGHTS and CDR2 YDEGEE. V lost 0 bases and J 0 bases, leaving 7 bases between the germline ends. The CDR3 DNA reads as TGTGCCAGCAGCTTGGGGGTCAGCTCTGGGGCCAACGTCCTGACTTTC. Translation gives CASSLGVSSGANVLTF.

J is TRBJ2-3 and V is TRBV28, with D possibly called TRBD1 or TRBD2 (5 bases each). The CDR3 loop spans 14 amino acids. Germline values: CDR1 MDHEN, CDR2 SYDVKM. V was shortened by 10 bases and J by 1 base, with 15 bases between the two germline ends. The CDR3 loop reads CATLSRGRTDTQYF. CDR3 DNA: TGTGCCACCCTCTCCCGGGGACGCACAGATACGCAGTATTTT.

V and J are TRBV10-2 and TRBJ2-7, with D perhaps matching TRBD1 (5 bases). CDR1 WSHSY and CDR2 SAAADI come from the germline V gene. Trimming left V 6 bases short and J 3 bases short, with 9 bases between. CDR3 length: 12 residues. The CDR3 loop reads CASRDTYYEQYF. The CDR3 nucleotides read TGCGCCAGCAGGGACACCTACTACGAGCAGTACTTC.

The V gene is TRBV30, the J gene TRBJ2-5, with 7 bases identical to TRBD2. Germline CDR1 is GTSNPN and CDR2 is SVGIG (reference sequence). V lost 4 bases, J lost 4 bases, and 6 bases stayed unmatched. The CDR3 is made up of 13 amino acids. In DNA form, the CDR3 reads TGTGCCTGGACTAAGAGGGAGGGAGAGACCCAGTACTTC. Its protein is CAWTKREGETQYF.